The clone carrying this TCR beta chain was counted many times. Its antigen remains unknown. Amplified material comprised TCR beta CDR3 regions derived from RNA transcripts. HTBI-primed first-round RT-PCR preceded second-round multiplex PCR. Each CDR3 protein is one row after TCRdb ran MiXCR on the multiplex PCR reads. The sample lists 150,000 to 200,000 distinct CDR3 sequences, approximately 40% seen once, with over 7% in the top ten. Looked up from germline, CDR1 is MDHEN and CDR2 is SYDVKM. J was trimmed by 14 bases and V by 8 bases; bases with no gene match: 16. The CDR3 loop spans 13 amino acids. This sample is drawn from a study of Graves' ophthalmopathy and Graves' hyperthyroidism. Study-wide background: Prior to any treatment, peripheral blood was collected at the time of initial diagnosis. Findings of the study overall: Using 13 signatures, a model distinguished ophthalmopathy from stable hyperthyroidism, reaching around 87% sensitivity and 70% to 83% specificity.

Ophthalmopathy was moderately-to-severely active, CAS at least 3, NOSPECS at least 4, lasting under 3 months. A volume of over 9 ml of fresh peripheral blood supplied the PBMCs. The sample was peripheral blood. The chain recombines TRBV28 with TRBJ1-2, with 8 nucleotides matching TRBD1. The clonotype was recovered from a man aged 30 to 45 with Graves' ophthalmopathy. As DNA, the CDR3 is TGTGCCAGCGGAATGACAGGGGTTGGGGCCATAACCTTC. It yields the protein CASGMTGVGAITF.